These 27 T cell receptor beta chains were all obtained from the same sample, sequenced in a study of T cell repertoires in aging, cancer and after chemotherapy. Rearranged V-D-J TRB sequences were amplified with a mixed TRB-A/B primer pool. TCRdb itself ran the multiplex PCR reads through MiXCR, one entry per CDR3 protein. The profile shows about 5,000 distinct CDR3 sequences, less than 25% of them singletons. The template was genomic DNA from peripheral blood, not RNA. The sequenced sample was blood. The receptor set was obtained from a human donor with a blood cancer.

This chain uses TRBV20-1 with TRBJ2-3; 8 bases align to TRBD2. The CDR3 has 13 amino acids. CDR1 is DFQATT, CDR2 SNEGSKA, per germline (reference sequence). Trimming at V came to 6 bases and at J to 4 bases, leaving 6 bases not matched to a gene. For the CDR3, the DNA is TGCAGTGCCCTTCGCGGGGGGTCAGATACGCAGTATTTT. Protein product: CSALRGGSDTQYF.

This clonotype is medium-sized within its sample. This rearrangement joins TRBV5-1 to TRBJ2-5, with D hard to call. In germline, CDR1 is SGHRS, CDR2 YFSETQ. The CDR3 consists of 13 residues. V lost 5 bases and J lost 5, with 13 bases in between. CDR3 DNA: TGCGCCAGCAGGAAGGGCGGTCTGGAGACCCAGTACTTC. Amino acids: CASRKGGLETQYF.

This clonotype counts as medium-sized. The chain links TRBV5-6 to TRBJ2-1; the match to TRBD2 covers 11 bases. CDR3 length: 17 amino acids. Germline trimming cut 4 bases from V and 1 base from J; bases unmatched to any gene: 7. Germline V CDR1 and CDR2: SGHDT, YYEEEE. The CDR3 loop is CASSQRTSGWSYNEQFF. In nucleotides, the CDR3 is TGTGCCAGCAGCCAAAGGACTAGCGGGTGGTCCTACAATGAGCAGTTCTTC.

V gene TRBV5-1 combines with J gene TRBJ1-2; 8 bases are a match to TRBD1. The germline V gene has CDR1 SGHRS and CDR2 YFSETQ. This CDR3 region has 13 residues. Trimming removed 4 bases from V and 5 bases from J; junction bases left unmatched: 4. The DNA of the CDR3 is TGCGCCAGCAGCGAGACAGGGGTTTATGGCTACACCTTC. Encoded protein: CASSETGVYGYTF. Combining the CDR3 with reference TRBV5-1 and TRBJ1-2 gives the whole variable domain KAGVTQTPRYLIKTRGQQVTLSCSPISGHRSVSWYQQTPGQGLQFLFEYFSETQRNKGNFPGRFSGRQFSNSRSEMNVSTLELGDSALYLCASSETGVYGYTFGSGTRLTVV.

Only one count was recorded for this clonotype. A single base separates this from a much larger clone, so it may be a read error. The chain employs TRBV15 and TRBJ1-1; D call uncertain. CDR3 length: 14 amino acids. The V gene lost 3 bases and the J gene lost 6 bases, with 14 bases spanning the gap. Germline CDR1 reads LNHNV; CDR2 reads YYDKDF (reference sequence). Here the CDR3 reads CATSSVGKGSEAFF. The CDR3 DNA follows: TGTGCCACCAGCAGCGTCGGGAAAGGGTCTGAAGCTTTCTTT. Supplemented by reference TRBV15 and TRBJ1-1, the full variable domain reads DAMVIQNPRYQVTQFGKPVTLSCSQTLNHNVMYWYQQKSSQAPKLLFHYYDKDFNNEADTPDNFQSRRPNTSFCFLDIRSPGLGDTAMYLCATSSVGKGSEAFFGQGTRLTVV.

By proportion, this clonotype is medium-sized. CDR3 protein: CASSSSGTGNTIYF. CDR3 nucleotide sequence: TGTGCCAGCAGCTCCTCAGGGACTGGAAACACCATATATTTT. The genes are TRBV5-4 and TRBJ1-3, with D maybe TRBD1 (5 bases). The germline CDR1 and CDR2 sequences are SGHNT and YYREEE (reference sequence). Trimming stripped 3 bases from V and 2 bases from J, with 9 bases between. CDR3 length equals 14 residues.

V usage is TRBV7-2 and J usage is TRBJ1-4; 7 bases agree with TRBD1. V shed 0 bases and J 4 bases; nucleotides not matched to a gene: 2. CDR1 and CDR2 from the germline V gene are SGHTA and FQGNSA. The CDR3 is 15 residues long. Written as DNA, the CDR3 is TGTGCCAGCAGCTTAGCGGGACAGTTTAATGAAAAACTGTTTTTT. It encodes CASSLAGQFNEKLFF. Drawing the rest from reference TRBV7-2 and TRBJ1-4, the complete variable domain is GAGVSQSPSNKVTEKGKDVELRCDPISGHTALYWYRQSLGQGLEFLIYFQGNSAPDKSGLPSDRFSAERTGGSVSTLTIQRTQQEDSAVYLCASSLAGQFNEKLFFGSGTQLSVL.

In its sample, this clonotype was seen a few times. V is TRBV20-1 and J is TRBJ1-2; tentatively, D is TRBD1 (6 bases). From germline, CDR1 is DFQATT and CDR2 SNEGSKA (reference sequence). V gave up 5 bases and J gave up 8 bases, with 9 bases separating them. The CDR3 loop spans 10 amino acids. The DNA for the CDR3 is TGCAGTGCTGTTCAGGGGGGCTACACCTTC. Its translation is CSAVQGGYTF.

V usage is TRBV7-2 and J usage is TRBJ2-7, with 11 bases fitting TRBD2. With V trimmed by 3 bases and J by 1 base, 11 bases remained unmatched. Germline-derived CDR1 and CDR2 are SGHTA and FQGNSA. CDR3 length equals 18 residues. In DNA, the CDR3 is TGTGCCAGCAGCTTCGCTAGCGGGGGGCCGATTACGTCCTACGAGCAGTACTTC. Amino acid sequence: CASSFASGGPITSYEQYF.

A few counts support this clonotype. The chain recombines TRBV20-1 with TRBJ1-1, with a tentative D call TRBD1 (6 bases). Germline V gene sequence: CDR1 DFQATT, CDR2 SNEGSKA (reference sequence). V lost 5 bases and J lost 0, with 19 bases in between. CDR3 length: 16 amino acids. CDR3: CSAPAGAGALNTEAFF. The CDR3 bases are TGCAGTGCTCCCGCGGGGGCAGGCGCCTTGAACACTGAAGCTTTCTTT.

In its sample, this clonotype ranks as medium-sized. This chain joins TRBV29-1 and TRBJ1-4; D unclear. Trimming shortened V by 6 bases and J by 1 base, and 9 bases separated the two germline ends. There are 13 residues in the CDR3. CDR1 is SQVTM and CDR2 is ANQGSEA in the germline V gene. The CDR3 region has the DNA TGCAGCGTCGAATCTGGAACTAATGAAAAACTGTTTTTT. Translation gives CSVESGTNEKLFF.

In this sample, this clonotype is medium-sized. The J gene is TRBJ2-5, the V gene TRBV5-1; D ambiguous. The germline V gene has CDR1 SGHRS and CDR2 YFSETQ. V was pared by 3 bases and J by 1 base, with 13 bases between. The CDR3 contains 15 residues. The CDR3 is CASSSNPGGQETQYF. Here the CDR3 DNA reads TGCGCCAGCAGCTCCAATCCAGGCGGCCAAGAGACCCAGTACTTC.

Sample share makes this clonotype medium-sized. CDR3 coding DNA: TGTGCCAGCAGCTTTACGGGGGCGTCAAACACCATATATTTT. Translation: CASSFTGASNTIYF. The V gene is TRBV5-4, the J gene TRBJ1-3; possibly TRBD1 for D (6 bases). Germline lookup yields CDR1 SGHNT and CDR2 YYREEE (reference sequence). There are 14 residues in the CDR3. V was trimmed by 2 bases and J by 6 bases, leaving 12 bases between them. Full variable domain (rest looked up from reference TRBV5-4 and TRBJ1-3): ETGVTQSPTHLIKTRGQQVTLRCSSQSGHNTVSWYQQALGQGPQFIFQYYREEENGRGNFPPRFSGLQFPNYSSELNVNALELDDSALYLCASSFTGASNTIYFGEGSWLTVV.

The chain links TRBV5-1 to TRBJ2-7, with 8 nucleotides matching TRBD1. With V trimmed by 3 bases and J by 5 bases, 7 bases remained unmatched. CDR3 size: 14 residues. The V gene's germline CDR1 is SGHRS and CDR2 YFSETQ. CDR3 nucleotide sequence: TGCGCCAGCAGCTACCGACAGGGGAAAAACGAGCAGTACTTC. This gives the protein CASSYRQGKNEQYF.

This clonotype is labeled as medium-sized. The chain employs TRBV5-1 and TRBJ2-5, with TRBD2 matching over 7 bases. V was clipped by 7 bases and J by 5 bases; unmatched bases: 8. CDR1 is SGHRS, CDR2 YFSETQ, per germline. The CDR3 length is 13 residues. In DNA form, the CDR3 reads TGCGCCAGCGGTGCCGGGAGGAGGGAGACCCAGTACTTC. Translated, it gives CASGAGRRETQYF.

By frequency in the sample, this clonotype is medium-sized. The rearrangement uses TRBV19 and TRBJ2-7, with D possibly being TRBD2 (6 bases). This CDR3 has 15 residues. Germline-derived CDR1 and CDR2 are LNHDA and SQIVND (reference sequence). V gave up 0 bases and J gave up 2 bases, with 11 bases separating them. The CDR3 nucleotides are TGTGCCAGTAGTATAGAAGGAGGGATTACCTACGAGCAGTACTTC. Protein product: CASSIEGGITYEQYF.

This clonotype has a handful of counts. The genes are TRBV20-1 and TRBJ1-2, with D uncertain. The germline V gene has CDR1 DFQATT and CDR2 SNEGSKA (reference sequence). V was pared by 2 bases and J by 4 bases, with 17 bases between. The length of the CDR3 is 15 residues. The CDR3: CSARISSGPGYGYTF. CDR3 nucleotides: TGCAGTGCTAGAATAAGCTCCGGGCCGGGCTATGGCTACACCTTC.

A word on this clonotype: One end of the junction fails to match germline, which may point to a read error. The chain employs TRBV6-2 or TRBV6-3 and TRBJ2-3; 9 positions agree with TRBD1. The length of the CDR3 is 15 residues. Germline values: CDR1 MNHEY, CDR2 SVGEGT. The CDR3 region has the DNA TGTGCCAGCAGTCGACAGGGGGGTTGCACAGATACTCAGTATTTT. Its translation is CASSRQGGCTDTQYF.

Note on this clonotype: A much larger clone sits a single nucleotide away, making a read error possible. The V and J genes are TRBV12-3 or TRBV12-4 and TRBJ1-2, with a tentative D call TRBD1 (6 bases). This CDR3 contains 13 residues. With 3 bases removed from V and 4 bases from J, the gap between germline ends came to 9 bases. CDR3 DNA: TGTGCCAGCAGTTTTCAACAGGGCTATGGCTACACCTTC. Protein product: CASSFQQGYGYTF.

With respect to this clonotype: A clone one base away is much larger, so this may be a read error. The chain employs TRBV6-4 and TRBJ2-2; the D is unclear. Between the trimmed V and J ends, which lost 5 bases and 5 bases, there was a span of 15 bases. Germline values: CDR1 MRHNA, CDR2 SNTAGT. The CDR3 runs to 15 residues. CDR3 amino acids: CASSIGVGRTGELFF. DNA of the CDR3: TGTGCCAGCAGTATTGGGGTCGGTCGAACCGGGGAGCTGTTTTTT.

Here the CDR3 reads CASSLRDGGPLNTDTQYF. In DNA, the CDR3 is TGTGCCAGCAGCCTCCGGGACGGAGGTCCCCTAAACACAGATACGCAGTATTTT. The V call is TRBV7-2, the J call TRBJ2-3; D tentatively fits TRBD1 or TRBD2 (5 bases each). V was pared by 5 bases and J by 2 bases, with 23 bases between. Germline V gives CDR1 SGHTA, CDR2 FQGNSA. The CDR3 contains 18 residues.

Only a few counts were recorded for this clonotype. This chain's CDR3 is CSAPRADSTDTQYF. Written as DNA, the CDR3 is TGCAGTGCTCCACGGGCAGACTCCACAGATACGCAGTATTTT. This chain links TRBV20-1 with TRBJ2-3; D is uncertain. V lost 5 bases and J lost 2, with 14 bases in between. The CDR3 loop spans 14 amino acids. In germline, CDR1 is DFQATT, CDR2 SNEGSKA (reference sequence).

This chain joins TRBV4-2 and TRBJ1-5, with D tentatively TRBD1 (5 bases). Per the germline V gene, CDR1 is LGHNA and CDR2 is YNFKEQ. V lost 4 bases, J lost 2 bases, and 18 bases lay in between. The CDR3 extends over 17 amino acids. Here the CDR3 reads CASSPTLQGSRNQPQHF. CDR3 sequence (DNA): TGTGCCAGCAGCCCTACCCTTCAGGGATCTCGCAATCAGCCCCAGCATTTT.

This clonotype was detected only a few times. In DNA form, the CDR3 reads TGTGCCAGTAGCCGCTATTTCGGATTGTGGGCGGGTGGCTACACCTTC. It is translated as CASSRYFGLWAGGYTF. This chain joins TRBV19 and TRBJ1-2; no definite D call. Germline-derived CDR1 and CDR2 are LNHDA and SQIVND (reference sequence). The CDR3 is 16 amino acids. Trimming pared 6 bases from V and 7 bases from J, leaving 24 bases between.

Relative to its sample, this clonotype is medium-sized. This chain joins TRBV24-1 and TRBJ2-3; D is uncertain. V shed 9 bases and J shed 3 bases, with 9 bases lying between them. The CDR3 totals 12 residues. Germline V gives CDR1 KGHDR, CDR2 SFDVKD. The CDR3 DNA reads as TGTGCCACCTCCGGAACTACAGATACGCAGTATTTT. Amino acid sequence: CATSGTTDTQYF.

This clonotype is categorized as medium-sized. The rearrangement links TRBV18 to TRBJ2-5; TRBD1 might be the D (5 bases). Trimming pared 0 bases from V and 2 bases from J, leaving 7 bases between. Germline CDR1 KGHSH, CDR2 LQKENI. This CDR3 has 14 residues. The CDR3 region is CASSPPGQQETQYF. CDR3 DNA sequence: TGTGCCAGCTCACCACCGGGGCAGCAAGAGACCCAGTACTTC.

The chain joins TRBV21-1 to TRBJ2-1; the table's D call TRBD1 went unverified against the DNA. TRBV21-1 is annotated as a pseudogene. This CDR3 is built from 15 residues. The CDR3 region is CASSVEGGRSDEQFF. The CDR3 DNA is TGTGCCAGCAGCGTAGAGGGGGGAAGGTCCGATGAGCAGTTCTTC.